These T cell receptor beta chains were read from a single sample in a study of shared clonotypes between healthy human individuals. Generated by immunoSEQ multiplex PCR, the TCRdb table keeps only in-frame clones and is missing some. The table has about 680,000 clones, 55% to 85% seen once. The specimen was memory CD4+ T cells sorted from blood. These receptors all come from a woman aged 30 to 39 in good health. Each CDR3 is given with its conserved first and last residue. A D gene is named only where the DNA matches it firmly. Not all rows give a size; the values are once, few, many and, for expanded clones, a class.

TRBD1	TRBV28	TRBJ2-7	-	CASSLSTGALPYEQYF	TGTGCCAGCAGTTTATCCACAGGGGCTCTTCCCTACGAGCAGTACTTC
-	TRBV5-5	TRBJ2-7	few	CASSLNTASTYEQYF	TGTGCCAGCAGCTTGAACACAGCATCCACCTACGAGCAGTACTTC
-	TRBV28	TRBJ2-5	once	CASRLAEWETQYF	TGTGCCAGCAGATTAGCGGAATGGGAGACCCAGTACTTC
-	TRBV18	TRBJ2-3	-	CASSPETDTQYF	TGTGCCAGCTCACCCGAGACCGATACGCAGTATTTT
-	TRBV15	TRBJ1-6	-	CATGGLNSPLHF	TGTGCCACCGGGGGGCTAAATTCACCCCTCCACTTT
TRBD2	TRBV4-1	TRBJ2-1	-	CASSHETGTSGSRGEQFF	TGCGCCAGCAGCCATGAAACCGGGACTAGCGGGAGTAGGGGTGAGCAGTTCTTC
TRBD1	TRBV7-9	TRBJ1-4	-	CASSDKQGTNEKLFF	TGTGCCAGCAGCGACAAACAGGGGACTAATGAAAAACTGTTTTTT
-	TRBV10-1	TRBJ2-7	-	CANWETQF	TGCGCCAACTGGGAGACCCAGTTC
-	TRBV28	TRBJ2-1	-	CASTRLTGEQFF	TGTGCCAGTACCCGGTTGACCGGTGAGCAGTTCTTC
-	TRBV5-1	TRBJ2-6	once	CASSLHTGGANVLTF	TGCGCCAGCAGCTTGCATACGGGTGGGGCCAACGTCCTGACTTTC
-	TRBV11-2	TRBJ2-2	few	CASSDRWAGELFF	TGTGCCAGCAGCGACCGTTGGGCCGGGGAGCTGTTTTTT
-	TRBV27	TRBJ1-2	-	CASSRTGSYGYTF	TGTGCCAGCAGTAGAACAGGGAGCTATGGCTACACCTTC
TRBD2	TRBV12-5	TRBJ2-1	-	CASGPGTSGNNEQFF	TGTGCTAGTGGGCCGGGGACTAGCGGGAACAATGAGCAGTTCTTC
TRBD1	TRBV5-4	TRBJ2-3	-	CASSLATGQDTDTQYF	TGTGCCAGCAGCTTGGCCACGGGACAGGACACAGATACGCAGTATTTT
TRBD2	TRBV5-1	TRBJ2-1	-	CASSVSTSGYNEQFF	TGCGCCAGCAGCGTATCCACTAGCGGCTACAATGAGCAGTTCTTC
-	TRBV5-6	TRBJ2-7	-	CASSFRGHNTYEQYF	TGTGCCAGCAGCTTCAGGGGACATAACACCTACGAGCAGTACTTC
TRBD1	TRBV5-1	TRBJ2-3	-	CASSLAGTGAPDTQYF	TGCGCCAGCAGCTTGGCTGGGACAGGGGCCCCAGATACGCAGTATTTT
-	TRBV7-9	TRBJ2-7	-	CASSLMADTSPSYEQYF	TGTGCCAGCAGCTTAATGGCTGATACTAGTCCCTCCTACGAGCAGTACTTC
TRBD1	TRBV5-6	TRBJ2-7	-	CASSTPPGQSGYEQYF	TGTGCCAGCAGCACACCCCCGGGACAGTCAGGTTACGAGCAGTACTTC
TRBD2	TRBV4-1	TRBJ2-1	-	CASSSGPLAGVSYNEQFF	TGCGCCAGCAGCTCCGGCCCGCTAGCGGGAGTCTCCTACAATGAGCAGTTCTTC
-	TRBV2	TRBJ1-1	few	CASETGGGTEAFF	TGTGCCAGCGAGACCGGGGGGGGCACTGAAGCTTTCTTT
-	TRBV28	TRBJ2-1	-	CASSRHEQFF	TGTGCCAGCAGCCGACATGAGCAGTTCTTC
-	TRBV28	TRBJ1-1	once	CASRRDGNTEAFF	TGTGCCAGCAGGCGGGACGGGAACACTGAAGCTTTCTTT
TRBD1	TRBV28	TRBJ1-2	-	CASSFLSGTGAYGYTF	TGTGCCAGCAGTTTCCTGTCCGGGACAGGGGCCTATGGCTACACCTTC
-	TRBV10-3	TRBJ1-2	-	CAISESLGKAGTHYGYTF	TGTGCCATCAGTGAGTCGCTGGGTAAGGCGGGGACCCACTATGGCTACACCTTC
TRBD1	TRBV7-2	TRBJ1-1	few	CASSLWAGGGTANTEAFF	TGTGCCAGCAGCTTATGGGCGGGTGGGGGGACAGCGAACACTGAAGCTTTCTTT
-	TRBV5-1	TRBJ2-3	-	CASSLEFGTVDTQYF	TGCGCCAGCAGCTTGGAATTCGGCACGGTGGATACGCAGTATTTT
-	TRBV30	TRBJ1-5	few	CAWSKNRVQPQHF	TGTGCCTGGAGTAAAAACAGGGTGCAGCCCCAGCATTTT
TRBD2	TRBV2	TRBJ2-2	few	CASERLAGVRELFF	TGTGCCAGCGAAAGGCTAGCGGGAGTCAGGGAGCTGTTTTTT
-	TRBV14	TRBJ2-7	-	CASSHLKWGTYEQYF	TGTGCCAGCAGCCACCTTAAGTGGGGAACCTACGAGCAGTACTTC
-	TRBV4-1	TRBJ1-1	once	CASSQDWGLTEAFF	TGCGCCAGCAGCCAAGATTGGGGTCTGACTGAAGCTTTCTTT
TRBD1	TRBV6-5	TRBJ1-1	-	CASSSHHRGRTTEAFF	TGTGCCAGCAGTTCACACCACAGGGGGCGGACCACTGAAGCTTTCTTT
-	TRBV2	TRBJ1-2	-	CASSDWPGRYGYTF	TGTGCCAGCAGTGACTGGCCAGGGAGGTATGGCTACACCTTC
-	TRBV27	TRBJ2-1	-	CASSLCYWLVARGAYNEQFF	TGTGCCAGCAGTTTATGCTATTGGCTAGTTGCTAGAGGGGCGTACAATGAGCAGTTCTTC
-	TRBV5-1	TRBJ2-3	-	CASSLTLDTQYF	TGCGCCAGCAGCTTAACCCTAGATACGCAGTATTTT
-	TRBV7-3	TRBJ1-5	few	CASSYGRNQPQHF	TGTGCCAGCAGCTACGGGCGCAATCAGCCCCAGCATTTT
-	TRBV6-1	TRBJ2-3	-	CASRGGATSTDTQYF	TGTGCCAGCAGGGGCGGGGCGACTAGCACAGATACGCAGTATTTT
-	TRBV6-5	TRBJ1-5	few	CASSQGVHQPQHF	TGTGCCAGCAGTCAAGGGGTTCATCAGCCCCAGCATTTT
TRBD2	TRBV11-3	TRBJ2-1	many	CASSLQSTSGPDNEQFF	TGTGCCAGCAGCCTCCAGTCGACTAGCGGGCCAGACAATGAGCAGTTCTTC
TRBD2	TRBV4-1	TRBJ2-5	-	CASSQRPRLLAGVGEETQYF	TGCGCCAGCAGCCAGAGACCCCGATTACTAGCGGGAGTGGGGGAAGAGACCCAGTACTTC
TRBD1	TRBV6-5	TRBJ2-7	many	CASSRGQGAYEQYF	TGTGCCAGCAGTCGTGGACAGGGGGCCTACGAGCAGTACTTC
TRBD2	TRBV5-1	TRBJ2-1	-	CASSFTSAMYNEQFF	TGCGCCAGCAGTTTTACTAGCGCGATGTACAATGAGCAGTTCTTC
-	TRBV6-5	TRBJ2-7	-	CASSYRLGEQYF	TGTGCCAGCAGTTACCGATTGGGAGAGCAGTACTTC
-	TRBV28	TRBJ1-1	-	CASSRQDLNTEAFF	TGTGCCAGCAGTAGACAGGACTTGAACACTGAAGCTTTCTTT
-	TRBV9	TRBJ1-1	-	CASSVGWGRPTEAFF	TGTGCCAGCAGCGTAGGATGGGGGCGTCCGACTGAAGCTTTCTTT
-	TRBV19	TRBJ2-5	-	CASSQYQETQYF	TGTGCCAGTAGCCAGTACCAAGAGACCCAGTACTTC
-	TRBV7-7	TRBJ2-1	-	CASSLAEDNEQFF	TGTGCCAGCAGCTTAGCGGAGGACAATGAGCAGTTCTTC